The present entry profiles one T cell receptor (beta chain) with its context. Its antigen is not known. The data were taken from a study of graft-versus-host responses after intestinal transplantation. As for the study in general: Recipients had multivisceral, liver-intestinal, or isolated intestinal transplants. Among the recipients, all got anti-thymocyte globulin induction and then tacrolimus and steroids for 3 to 4 years. Study-wide results and limits: Marrow from the recipient contained GvH clones, some of which had appeared first in ileum or blood. Early post-transplant declines in HvG were associated with peak levels of circulating GvH clones.

Data came from immunoSEQ multiplex PCR; TCRdb stores just in-frame clones and leaves some out. This table has about 43,000 clones, roughly 95% appearing once. The CDR3 totals 11 residues. The V gene lost 5 bases and the J gene lost 3 bases, with 4 bases spanning the gap. CDR1 is SGHVS, CDR2 FNYEAQ, per germline. Sample: PBMCs, taken approximately 360 days after intestinal transplant. The sequence came from a human patient who received an intestinal transplant, so some T cells may come from the graft donor. The chain employs TRBV7-6 and TRBJ2-5; no reliable D call. The DNA for the CDR3 is TGTGCCAGCAGCCCAAAAGAGACCCAGTACTTC. Translated: CASSPKETQYF. Looking up the rest from reference TRBV7-6 and TRBJ2-5 gives the full variable domain: GAGVSQSPRYKVTKRGQDVALRCDPISGHVSLYWYRQALGQGPEFLTYFNYEAQQDKSGLPNDRFSAERPEGSISTLTIQRTEQRDSAMYRCASSPKETQYFGPGTRLLVL.